This T cell receptor (beta chain) was recorded in a study of blood T cell repertoires in COVID-19. Profiling relied on immunoSEQ multiplex PCR, and the TCRdb table lists in-frame clones only, not all of them. The data contain 120,000 or so clones, over 80% of them singletons. CDR3 length: 15 residues. Germline V gene lookup returns CDR1 MNHEY and CDR2 SMNVEV (reference sequence). With 5 bases removed from V and 5 bases from J, the gap between germline ends came to 18 bases. What was sequenced was peripheral blood. V usage is TRBV27 and J usage is TRBJ2-5, with D possibly being TRBD2 (6 bases). This TCR was recovered from a man aged 65 to 85 with acute or convalescent COVID-19. CDR3 in amino acids: CASSPGPLAGETQYF. CDR3 DNA: TGTGCCAGCAGTCCCGGGCCACTGGCGGGGGAGACCCAGTACTTC.